The entry below describes one TCR beta chain. No antigen is known for it. TCRdb reprocessed the RT-PCR reads via MiXCR and lists one record per CDR3 protein. The table includes roughly 710,000 distinct CDR3 sequences, 12% to 15% detected once. This entry belongs to a study of response to subunit inactivated influenza vaccine. Study-wide findings and caveats: Researchers suggested that each seasonal influenza vaccination recruits few new T cells.

This specimen consisted of PBMCs from blood, obtained 14 to 15 days before vaccination. This TCR came from a man aged 50-59 years who received an inactivated influenza vaccine.

The CDR3 region is CASSLQFEQGNTEAFF. For the CDR3, the DNA is TGTGCCAGCAGCTTACAGTTCGAACAGGGGAACACTGAAGCTTTCTTT. The V gene is TRBV13, the J gene TRBJ1-1, with D possibly being TRBD1 (6 bases). This CDR3 is 16 amino acids long. The germline V gene encodes CDR1 PRHDT and CDR2 FYEKMQ (reference sequence). Trimming removed 2 bases at V and 1 base at J, with 14 bases between.